Included here is one T cell receptor (beta chain) sequence, with context. Its antigen has not been determined. Per-nucleotide qualities are absent, and no much larger clonotype sits a single base away. This entry comes from a study of T cells in Graves' hyperthyroidism and ophthalmopathy (dated by TCRdb to about 2019). Broadly, across the study: Peripheral blood samples were taken at the time of initial diagnosis, prior to any treatment. To identify TCR V-J signatures that set the groups apart, the researchers used a discovery cohort of 100 patients, made up of 40 to 45 with Graves' ophthalmopathy and 55 to 65 with stable Graves' hyperthyroidism. Whether ophthalmopathy could be predicted prospectively was tested in an independent validation cohort made up of 18 to 20 hyperthyroidism patients plus 17 patients who later progressed to ophthalmopathy. The approximately 100 discovery patients were divided at random into training and test sets in a 7:3 ratio. The study also compared thyroid tissue and blood T-cell repertoires from about six Graves' hyperthyroidism patients. Following sampling, methimazole starting at 30 mg daily was given to hyperthyroidism patients, and high-dose intravenous methylprednisolone was given to ophthalmopathy patients. TCR Vbeta CDR3 sequencing of approximately 140 peripheral blood samples (over 40 ophthalmopathy, 75 hyperthyroidism and roughly 17 progressor patients) is reported in the paper.

The TCR beta CDR3 regions were amplified from the RNA transcripts. The first round of RT-PCR for the TCR CDR3 was performed with the HTBI primer set and the Qiagen OneStep RT-PCR kit. Libraries were constructed in a second round of multiplex PCR, after which size selection and purification were performed. Paired-end sequencing of the libraries was performed with 100 bp reads on an Illumina HiSeq2000. The source study handled its data this way. SOAPnuke was used to process the raw data, with reads discarded if the reads contained adapters or uncalled bases, had a mean Phred below 15, or lacked an exact constant-primer or identifier match. High-quality paired reads were merged using COPE v1.2.5, and each unique nucleotide sequence was defined as a clonotype. MiTCR v1.1 was used to align clonotypes to the IMGT TRBV, TRBD and TRBJ reference segments. Only V-J combinations with frequency above 0.0001, covering about 99% of repertoires, were analysed. A TCS score was defined as the ratio of F50 (clonal expansion) to E x V (chaos), with BLOSUM62-based TCRdist applied between CDR3 peptides within each V-J. Welch's t-statistics and random forest reduced around 520 V-J features to 13, which were used in a naive Bayes classifier (R e1071). Clones were called with MiXCR by TCRdb after fastp trimmed the public reads at Q25, and only in-frame beta chains were retained. Rows merge per CDR3 protein into single entries with the most common DNA and genes. The V and J calls were determined by TCRdb, not by the authors. The sample profile shows more than 500,000 distinct CDR3 sequences; roughly 16% of them were found once. Jointly, the top ten make up 25% to 30% of the sample.

Ophthalmopathy patients had moderately to severely active disease, with a Clinical Activity Score of 3 or more, a NOSPECS grade of 4 or more, and a disease duration of less than 3 months. Any patient with an uncontrolled infection, another autoimmune disease, pregnancy or lactation was excluded. Diagnoses were based on clinical symptoms, serum thyroxine and TRAb, thyroid ultrasound and orbital computed tomography. PBMCs were isolated from about 10 ml of fresh peripheral blood by Ficoll-Paque density gradient centrifugation. Total RNA was extracted with Trizol reagent, and quality was checked on an Agilent 2100 Bioanalyzer. The germline V gene (reference sequence) specifies DFQATT as CDR1 and SNEGSKA as CDR2. Trimming takes 3 bases off V and 1 base off J; junction bases not matched to a gene: 4. Spanning cysteine to phenylalanine, the CDR3 consists of 16 amino acids. The sequence is cut down to CDR3 DNA, 48 bases in frame from base 1.

Paper-wide results and their limitations: In validation, the model predicted progression to ophthalmopathy a median of around 6.5 months before onset, with roughly 68% sensitivity and 72.22% specificity. Blood samples also contained most of the expanded thyroid clonotypes (frequency above 0.001), which suggests that blood repertoires may reflect thyroid immune responses. In cross-validation, a model built on a 13 V-J signature told ophthalmopathy apart from stable hyperthyroidism with under 90% sensitivity and 81% to 82% specificity, and in testing the same model reached 80%/75%. No statistical method was used to set the sample size in advance, and investigators knew the group allocation.

The rearrangement joined TRBV20-1 to TRBJ2-3; TRBD2 lines up with 13 middle nucleotides. The sample taken for sequencing was blood. The receptor's source is a woman aged 30 to 39 with Graves' ophthalmopathy. CDR3 region: CSARAGTSGGTDTQYF. Read as DNA, the sequence is TGCAGTGCTAGGGCCGGGACTAGCGGGGGCACAGATACGCAGTATTTT.